The rows below give T cell receptor beta chains drawn from one sample of a study of CD8+CD57+ T cells in acquired aplastic anemia. TCRdb processed the reads anew with MiXCR; each CDR3 protein has one entry. The table includes 200,000 to 300,000 distinct CDR3 sequences, approximately 80% detected once. The specimen was sorted CD4+, CD8+, or CD8+CD57+ T cells (not recorded which) from PBMCs. Receptor source: a human donor with aplastic anemia. CDR3s include the opening cysteine and the closing phenylalanine or tryptophan. D genes are given only for firm matches. Only some rows state a clone size, as once, few, many or a class for expanded clones.

CDR3: CASSDGRMHEQFFF
DNA: TGTGCCAGCAGTGATGGGAGGATGCATGAGCAGTTCTTCTTC
V: TRBV2
size: -
D: -
J: TRBJ2-5

CDR3: CASGDGGTNTQF
DNA: TGTGCCAGCGGGGACGGGGGCACTAATACGCAGTTT
V: TRBV2
size: -
D: -
J: TRBJ2-3

CDR3: CASSFDGTRQATPYF
DNA: TGCGCCAGCAGCTTCGACGGGACGCGACAGGCTACGCCGTATTTT
V: TRBV7-2
size: once
D: -
J: TRBJ2-3

CDR3: CASSSSRQGARVTQYF
DNA: TGTGCCAGCAGCTCCAGTAGACAGGGGGCTAGGGTCACGCAGTATTTT
V: TRBV7-3
size: -
D: TRBD1
J: TRBJ2-3

CDR3: CASSLTRLGGNKQFF
DNA: TGTGCCAGCAGCTTGACTAGACTGGGCGGAAATAAGCAGTTCTTC
V: TRBV7-2
size: -
D: -
J: TRBJ2-1

CDR3: CASSVEGTEDEQYF
DNA: TGTGCCAGCAGCGTAGAAGGGACAGAAGACGAGCAGTACTTC
V: TRBV9
size: -
D: TRBD1
J: TRBJ2-7

CDR3: CAGSLAGGRGAYDYTF
DNA: TGTGCCGGCAGCTTAGCTGGAGGTCGCGGTGCCTATGATTACACCTTC
V: TRBV7-8
size: -
D: -
J: TRBJ1-2

CDR3: CASSLGGHRTATQYF
DNA: TGTGCCAGCAGCTTAGGGGGACACAGGACAGCTACGCAGTATTTT
V: TRBV7-8
size: -
D: -
J: TRBJ2-3

CDR3: CASSPHGADTTHF
DNA: TGTGCCAGCAGCCCACACGGCGCTGACACTACGCATTTT
V: TRBV7-8
size: -
D: -
J: TRBJ2-3

CDR3: CASSLRGTADTQYF
DNA: TGTGCCAGCAGCTTGCGTGGGACAGCCGATACGCAGTATTTT
V: TRBV11-3
size: -
D: TRBD1
J: TRBJ2-3

CDR3: CASSLGARQPQPF
DNA: TGTGCCAGCAGCCTGGGGGCAAGGCAGCCCCAGCCTTTT
V: TRBV7-9
size: -
D: -
J: TRBJ1-5

CDR3: CASSPLGAWGETQFF
DNA: TGTGCCAGCAGCCCACTGGGGGCCTGGGGAGAGACCCAGTTCTTC
V: TRBV7-3
size: -
D: -
J: TRBJ2-1

CDR3: CASSLAGRPDTQF
DNA: TGTGCCAGCAGCTTAGCGGGAAGACCCGATACGCAGTTT
V: TRBV7-8
size: few
D: -
J: TRBJ2-3

CDR3: CASSSEDSGSKRPF
DNA: TGTGCCAGCAGCTCTGAAGATTCGGGCAGCAAGAGACCCTTT
V: TRBV7-3
size: -
D: -
J: TRBJ2-3

CDR3: CASSSRMVSGNINTQYF
DNA: TGTGCCAGCAGCTCTCGTATGGTCAGCGGGAATATAAATACGCAGTATTTT
V: TRBV13
size: many
D: TRBD2
J: TRBJ2-3

CDR3: CASQGLAGDGQDEQFF
DNA: TGTGCCAGCCAGGGACTAGCGGGAGACGGTCAGGATGAGCAGTTCTTC
V: TRBV6-4
size: -
D: TRBD2
J: TRBJ2-1

CDR3: CATSSGSEQETRYF
DNA: TGTGCCACCAGCTCAGGCAGCGAGCAAGAGACCCGGTACTTC
V: TRBV13
size: -
D: -
J: TRBJ2-5

CDR3: CASSYSNADSPLHF
DNA: TGTGCCAGCAGTTACTCGAATGCGGATTCACCCCTCCACTTT
V: TRBV6-5
size: -
D: -
J: TRBJ1-6

CDR3: CATMGHRLAYEQYF
DNA: TGCGCCACCATGGGCCACCGACTGGCCTACGAGCAGTACTTC
V: TRBV15
size: -
D: -
J: TRBJ2-7

CDR3: CASTEPGEQGEAFF
DNA: TGTGCCAGCACCGAACCAGGGGAACAGGGGGAAGCTTTCTTT
V: TRBV6-1
size: few
D: TRBD1
J: TRBJ1-1

CDR3: CASSLVRNTDTQYF
DNA: TGCGCCAGCAGCTTGGTTAGGAACACTGATACGCAGTATTTT
V: TRBV5-1
size: -
D: -
J: TRBJ2-3

CDR3: CASSFASDTYEQYF
DNA: TGTGCCAGCAGCTTTGCTAGCGACACCTACGAGCAGTACTTC
V: TRBV5-4
size: -
D: -
J: TRBJ2-7

CDR3: CASSMGQGADTQYF
DNA: TGTGCCAGCAGCATGGGACAGGGGGCAGATACGCAGTATTTT
V: TRBV2
size: -
D: TRBD1
J: TRBJ2-3

CDR3: CASSLLSSTEQLYF
DNA: TGTGCCAGCAGCTTACTCTCCTCCACTGAGCAGTTGTACTTT
V: TRBV7-8
size: once
D: -
J: TRBJ2-3

CDR3: CASSLEGTADTEDFF
DNA: TGTGCCAGCAGCTTAGAGGGAACAGCCGATACGGAAGATTTCTTT
V: TRBV7-8
size: -
D: -
J: TRBJ1-1

CDR3: CASSLGGWSPLHF
DNA: TGTGCCAGCAGCTTAGGAGGGTGGTCACCCCTCCACTTT
V: TRBV7-3
size: -
D: -
J: TRBJ1-6

CDR3: CASSSDSKQATQYF
DNA: TGCGCCAGCAGCAGTGACAGCAAGCAAGCGACCCAGTACTTC
V: TRBV9
size: -
D: -
J: TRBJ2-5

CDR3: CASSFGGPAEAFF
DNA: TGTGCCAGCAGCTTTGGGGGGCCCGCTGAAGCTTTCTTT
V: TRBV11-1
size: -
D: -
J: TRBJ1-1

CDR3: CASSFGRGEDSDQPQHF
DNA: TGTGCCAGCAGCTTCGGACGAGGAGAGGATAGCGATCAGCCCCAGCATTTT
V: TRBV7-9
size: -
D: -
J: TRBJ1-5

CDR3: CASSLAGGRVADTQYF
DNA: TGTGCCAGCAGCTTAGCGGGAGGTCGTGTCGCAGATACTCAGTATTTT
V: TRBV7-8
size: -
D: -
J: TRBJ2-3

CDR3: CASSLGGGGEAKAF
DNA: TGTGCTAGCAGCTTAGGCGGCGGGGGAGAGGCTAAGGCCTTC
V: TRBV7-7
size: -
D: TRBD2
J: TRBJ2-5

CDR3: CASSLEYGRDEEQFF
DNA: TGTGCCAGCAGCTTAGAGTATGGCAGGGACGAGGAGCAGTTCTTC
V: TRBV11-1
size: -
D: -
J: TRBJ2-1

CDR3: CASGVAGTMNNVAFF
DNA: TGTGCCAGCGGCGTAGCTGGGACCATGAACAACGTCGCTTTCTTT
V: TRBV9
size: -
D: -
J: TRBJ1-1

CDR3: CASRVGGTDTQHFF
DNA: TGTGCCAGCAGGGTCGGGGGCACAGATACGCAGCATTTCTTC
V: TRBV2
size: -
D: -
J: TRBJ2-1

CDR3: CASSLAGDSSYLEQFF
DNA: TGTGCCAGCAGCTTAGCGGGGGATAGCTCATACCTTGAGCAGTTCTTC
V: TRBV7-6
size: -
D: -
J: TRBJ2-1

CDR3: CASSLAHSPEKTQF
DNA: TGTGCCAGCAGCTTAGCCCACAGCCCAGAAAAGACCCAGTTC
V: TRBV7-6
size: once
D: -
J: TRBJ2-5

CDR3: CASSLAGDGDTQYYTF
DNA: TGTGCCAGCAGCTTGGCGGGAGACGGCGATACGCAGTACTACACCTTC
V: TRBV7-8
size: -
D: -
J: TRBJ1-2

CDR3: CASSGPGGEQYF
DNA: TGTGCCAGCAGCGGACCGGGGGGTGAGCAGTACTTC
V: TRBV7-2
size: few
D: TRBD2
J: TRBJ2-7

CDR3: CASSSDLTQYF
DNA: TGTGCCAGCAGCTCAGATCTGACGCAGTATTTT
V: TRBV11-3
size: -
D: -
J: TRBJ2-3

CDR3: CASSAGDSRNQHGYTF
DNA: TGTGCCAGCAGCGCAGGGGACTCGAGAAATCAGCACGGCTACACCTTC
V: TRBV9
size: -
D: -
J: TRBJ1-2